The clone carrying this T cell receptor beta chain has only a few counts. 5'RACE, which relied on constant-segment primers, yielded TCR alpha and TCR beta cDNA libraries carrying sample barcodes and UMIs. TCRdb independently ran MiXCR on the 5' RACE reads; one entry per CDR3 protein. The sample includes around 200,000 distinct CDR3 sequences, about a sixth of them seen just once. The CDR3 runs to 13 residues. Trimming left V 4 bases short and J 5 bases short, with 11 bases between. In germline, CDR1 is LGHDT, CDR2 YNNKEL (reference sequence). The sample belongs to a study of T-cell memory formation after mild COVID-19.

This clonotype was obtained from an adult woman who had mild COVID-19 (a few samples of this study predate the infection). Cell type and time point are not known. V and J are TRBV3-1 and TRBJ1-1; D not resolved. Material: PBMCs or a T cell subset sorted from them (not recorded which). The CDR3 DNA sequence: TGTGCCAGCAGCCCGATGCCCCAGACTGAAGCTTTCTTT. This translates into CASSPMPQTEAFF.